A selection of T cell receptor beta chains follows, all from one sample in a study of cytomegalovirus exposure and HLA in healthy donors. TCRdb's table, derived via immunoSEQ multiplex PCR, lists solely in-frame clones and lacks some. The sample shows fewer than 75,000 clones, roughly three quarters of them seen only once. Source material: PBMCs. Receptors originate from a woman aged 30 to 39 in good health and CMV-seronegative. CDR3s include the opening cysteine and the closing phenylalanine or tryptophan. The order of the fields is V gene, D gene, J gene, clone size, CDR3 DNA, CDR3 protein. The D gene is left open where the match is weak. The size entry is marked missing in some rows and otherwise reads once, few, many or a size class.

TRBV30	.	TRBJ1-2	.	TGTGCCAAAGAGCTCCAGGGTTTTTATGGCTACACCTTC	CAKELQGFYGYTF
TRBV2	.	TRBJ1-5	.	TGTGCCAGCAGTGAAGCAGGCAGGGCTAATCAGCCCCAGCATTTT	CASSEAGRANQPQHF
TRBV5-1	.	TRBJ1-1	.	TGCGCCAGCAGCTCCGGGGAGAACACTGAAGCTTTCTTT	CASSSGENTEAFF
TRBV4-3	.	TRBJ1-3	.	TGCGCCAGCAGCCAAGATCTAGGCCGGATCTCTGGAAACACCATATATTTT	CASSQDLGRISGNTIYF
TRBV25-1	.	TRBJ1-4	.	TGTGCCAGCAGTCCCGAGGGTTTTGCAACTAATGAAAAACTGTTTTTT	CASSPEGFATNEKLFF
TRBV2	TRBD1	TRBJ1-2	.	TGTGCCAGCAGTGCCTCCGGACAGGGCCACTATGGCTACACCTTC	CASSASGQGHYGYTF
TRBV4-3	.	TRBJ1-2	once	TGCGCCAGCAGCCAAGATAGTAATGTAGCACGCGGCTACACCTTC	CASSQDSNVARGYTF
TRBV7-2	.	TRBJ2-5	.	TGTGCCAGCAGCTATGAGGGAGAGACCCAGTACTTC	CASSYEGETQYF
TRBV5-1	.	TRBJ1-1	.	TGCGCCAGCAGCTTGGGCTGGGGGGAGGATACTGAAGCTTTCTTT	CASSLGWGEDTEAFF
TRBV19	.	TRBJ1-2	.	TGTGCCAGTAGTCAAGACGGGGCTAACTATGGCTACACCTTC	CASSQDGANYGYTF
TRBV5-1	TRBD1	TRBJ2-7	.	TGCGCCAGCAGCGCAAAAGGGGGCGCGTTCGAGCAGTACTTC	CASSAKGGAFEQYF